One sample yielded the 27 T cell receptor beta chains listed below, sequenced in a study of HIV-infected patients and healthy controls. TCRdb independently ran MiXCR on the 5' RACE reads; one entry per CDR3 protein. The repertoire holds around 67,000 distinct CDR3 sequences, with about a sixth as singletons. Sequencing was performed on CD4+ T cells from blood. The receptor set was obtained from a human donor in good health.

The chain carries TRBV2 and TRBJ2-2; 8 nucleotides match TRBD1. The V and J ends lost 10 bases and 0 bases, in that order; junction bases with no gene match: 4. The CDR3 contains 14 residues. Germline V gives CDR1 SNHLY, CDR2 FYNNEI. CDR3 sequence: CATEQGANTGELFF. In DNA, the CDR3 is TGTGCCACAGAACAGGGGGCGAACACCGGGGAGCTGTTTTTT.

This clonotype was found many times. V and J are TRBV2 and TRBJ2-2, with a tentative D call TRBD1 (6 bases). CDR3 length: 14 amino acids. Germline-derived CDR1 and CDR2 are SNHLY and FYNNEI. Trimming took off 8 bases at V and 0 bases at J, with 10 bases between the two ends. In nucleotides, the CDR3 is TGTGCCAGCCGACAGGCCCCGAACACCGGGGAGCTGTTTTTT. The encoded protein is CASRQAPNTGELFF. Full variable domain (missing parts from reference TRBV2 and TRBJ2-2): EPEVTQTPSHQVTQMGQEVILRCVPISNHLYFYWYRQILGQKVEFLVSFYNNEISEKSEIFDDQFSVERPDGSNFTLKIRSTKLEDSAMYFCASRQAPNTGELFFGEGSRLTVL.

This clonotype was observed many times. The chain joins TRBV15 to TRBJ2-3; a weak D match, TRBD1 (5 bases). Germline CDR1 is LNHNV and CDR2 is YYDKDF (reference sequence). V dropped 8 bases and J dropped 0 bases, with 15 bases sitting between them. The CDR3 has 15 amino acids. CDR3 nucleotide sequence: TGTGCCACCCAAGGGCAGGGATTTAGCACAGATACGCAGTATTTT. Its translation: CATQGQGFSTDTQYF.

The chain is built from TRBV7-2 and TRBJ2-3; 11 nucleotides line up with TRBD2. The CDR3 covers 16 residues. From germline, CDR1 is SGHTA and CDR2 FQGNSA. J was trimmed by 3 bases and V by 4 bases; bases with no gene match: 6. Here the CDR3 reads CASSSSGGPRTDTQYF. In nucleotides, the CDR3 is TGTGCCAGCAGCTCTAGCGGGGGGCCGAGGACAGATACGCAGTATTTT. The whole variable domain, filled in from reference TRBV7-2 and TRBJ2-3, reads GAGVSQSPSNKVTEKGKDVELRCDPISGHTALYWYRQSLGQGLEFLIYFQGNSAPDKSGLPSDRFSAERTGGSVSTLTIQRTQQEDSAVYLCASSSSGGPRTDTQYFGPGTRLTVL.

The CDR3 nucleotides are TGTGCCAGCAGGGCAGTAGGGCGGATGGATACGCAGTATTTT. This translates into CASRAVGRMDTQYF. The V gene is TRBV5-4, the J gene TRBJ2-3, with unresolved D. This CDR3 has 14 amino acids. V was pared by 5 bases and J by 6 bases, with 16 bases between. Looked up from germline, CDR1 is SGHNT and CDR2 is YYREEE (reference sequence). The whole variable domain, remainder taken from reference TRBV5-4 and TRBJ2-3, is ETGVTQSPTHLIKTRGQQVTLRCSSQSGHNTVSWYQQALGQGPQFIFQYYREEENGRGNFPPRFSGLQFPNYSSELNVNALELDDSALYLCASRAVGRMDTQYFGPGTRLTVL.

This clonotype was counted a few times. The rearrangement uses TRBV11-2 and TRBJ2-1; 7 positions agree with TRBD2. This CDR3 is 17 amino acids long. CDR1 is SGHAT and CDR2 is FQNNGV in the germline V gene. Trimming at V came to 1 base and at J to 2 bases, leaving 8 bases not matched to a gene. In nucleotides, the CDR3 is TGTGCCAGCAGCTTAGTAGCGGGCCTTGGCACCTACAATGAGCAGTTCTTC. It encodes CASSLVAGLGTYNEQFF.

This clonotype was seen a few times. V is TRBV12-3 or TRBV12-4 and J is TRBJ1-5; D remains ambiguous. The CDR3 loop spans 13 amino acids. With 2 bases removed from V and 7 bases from J, the gap between germline ends came to 9 bases. In nucleotides, the CDR3 is TGTGCCAGCAGTTTAACACAGCCACAGCCCCAGCATTTT. This gives the protein CASSLTQPQPQHF.

This clonotype turned up a few times. The V and J genes are TRBV7-2 and TRBJ2-2; no clear D gene. There are 13 residues in the CDR3. CDR1 and CDR2 from the germline V gene are SGHTA and FQGNSA. The germline V and J ends were trimmed by 5 bases and 6 bases, with 10 bases remaining between them. Written as DNA, the CDR3 is TGTGCCAGCAGCCTATTCTACCCCGGGGAGCTGTTTTTT. Translated, it gives CASSLFYPGELFF.

This clonotype was observed a handful of times. J is TRBJ1-2 and V is TRBV5-5, with no clear D. V lost 1 base to trimming and J lost 5 bases, with 6 bases between them. The length of the CDR3 is 12 residues. Per the germline V gene, CDR1 is SGHKS and CDR2 is YYEKEE (reference sequence). In DNA form, the CDR3 reads TGTGCCAGCAGCTTGATTGGGTATGGCTACACCTTC. Amino acids: CASSLIGYGYTF.

A few counts support this clonotype. The chain carries TRBV20-1 and TRBJ1-2; D not certain. V lost 3 bases and J lost 0, with 11 bases in between. The CDR3 runs 14 residues. Germline lookup yields CDR1 DFQATT and CDR2 SNEGSKA (reference sequence). CDR3 sequence reads: CSAREREANYGYTF. The CDR3 DNA is TGCAGTGCTAGGGAGAGGGAAGCTAACTATGGCTACACCTTC.

V and J are TRBV20-1 and TRBJ2-7; 8 bases are a match to TRBD1. The CDR3 totals 12 residues. After removal of 3 bases from V and 5 bases from J, the junction contained 3 bases not matched to a gene. CDR1 is DFQATT and CDR2 is SNEGSKA in the germline V gene (reference sequence). This CDR3 reads CSASRGQDEQYF. CDR3 nucleotides: TGCAGTGCTAGCAGGGGGCAGGACGAGCAGTACTTC.

The V call is TRBV27, the J call TRBJ1-2; the match to TRBD1 covers 7 bases. V lost 6 bases to trimming and J lost 7 bases; unmatched junction nucleotides: 20. CDR1 MNHEY and CDR2 SMNVEV come from the germline V gene (reference sequence). The CDR3 extends over 17 amino acids. This chain's CDR3 is CASRLLGGGLDRVGYTF. CDR3 nucleotides: TGTGCCAGCAGACTCCTCGGCGGGGGCCTCGACAGGGTTGGCTACACCTTC.

The chain has TRBV12-3 or TRBV12-4 and TRBJ1-1; D gene unclear. V shed 5 bases and J shed 10 bases, with 11 bases lying between them. The CDR3 extends over 11 amino acids. The CDR3 DNA follows: TGTGCCAGCAGTCCCGTTATAGGAGCTTTCTTT. Translating gives CASSPVIGAFF.

This clonotype was seen a few times. The chain couples TRBV7-6 to TRBJ2-6; no definite D call. Germline V gives CDR1 SGHVS, CDR2 FNYEAQ. The germline V and J ends were trimmed by 5 bases and 0 bases, with 17 bases remaining between them. CDR3 length equals 18 residues. The CDR3 region has the DNA TGTGCCAGCAGCCCCGGGCCCCCCACGAGCTCTGGGGCCAACGTCCTGACTTTC. Encoded protein: CASSPGPPTSSGANVLTF. Drawing the rest from reference TRBV7-6 and TRBJ2-6, the complete variable domain is GAGVSQSPRYKVTKRGQDVALRCDPISGHVSLYWYRQALGQGPEFLTYFNYEAQQDKSGLPNDRFSAERPEGSISTLTIQRTEQRDSAMYRCASSPGPPTSSGANVLTFGAGSRLTVL.

The J gene is TRBJ1-1, the V gene TRBV29-1; D gene unclear. V dropped 7 bases and J dropped 6 bases, with 15 bases sitting between them. Germline CDR1 is SQVTM and CDR2 is ANQGSEA. This CDR3 spans 12 amino acids. CDR3 nucleotides: TGCAGCGCCCTGACGGGAGGCGCTGAAGCTTTCTTT. This codes for CSALTGGAEAFF.

This clonotype was counted at least ten times. The chain recombines TRBV20-1 with TRBJ1-1; D perhaps matches TRBD1 (6 bases). The V gene's germline CDR1 is DFQATT and CDR2 SNEGSKA (reference sequence). V dropped 6 bases and J dropped 1 base, with 15 bases sitting between them. This CDR3 spans 14 amino acids. The CDR3 spells CSAKTGGPNTEAFF. The CDR3 nucleotides read TGCAGTGCCAAGACCGGGGGCCCGAACACTGAAGCTTTCTTT.

The chain combines TRBV12-3 or TRBV12-4 with TRBJ2-7; D is tentatively TRBD1 or TRBD2 (5 bases each). The CDR3 extends over 17 amino acids. Trimming took off 3 bases at V and 3 bases at J, with 21 bases between the two ends. The CDR3 loop reads CASSFASSRAKFYEQYF. The CDR3 DNA sequence: TGTGCCAGCAGTTTTGCGTCTAGCAGGGCCAAATTCTACGAGCAGTACTTC.

This clonotype was seen ten or more times. The genes are TRBV20-1 and TRBJ1-2; D may be TRBD1 (5 bases). CDR1 DFQATT and CDR2 SNEGSKA come from the germline V gene (reference sequence). The CDR3 loop spans 14 amino acids. Trimming cost V 5 bases and J 0 bases, with 13 bases left between them. The CDR3 DNA is TGCAGTGCTGGGACGCCGCCGGCTAACTATGGCTACACCTTC. This sequence encodes CSAGTPPANYGYTF.

This clonotype was seen only a few times. This sequence joins TRBV4-3 and TRBJ2-4; 12 bases match TRBD1. The trim removed 0 bases at V and 10 bases at J, leaving 13 bases unmatched. The CDR3 consists of 18 residues. Germline V lookup: CDR1 LGHNA, CDR2 YSLEER. The CDR3 DNA is TGCGCCAGCAGCCAAGACGCTGGGACAGGGGGCGGGGGCGGTATTCAGTACTTC. Encoded protein: CASSQDAGTGGGGGIQYF.

The CDR3 is CSAKPGTDEKLFF. DNA for the CDR3: TGCAGTGCCAAACCCGGGACAGATGAAAAACTGTTTTTT. This rearrangement joins TRBV20-1 to TRBJ1-4; 7 bases are shared with TRBD1. CDR1 is DFQATT and CDR2 is SNEGSKA in the germline V gene (reference sequence). J lost 6 bases, V lost 6 bases, and 7 bases had no gene match. This CDR3 spans 13 amino acids.

This clonotype was counted only a few times. The chain has TRBV6-1 and TRBJ1-6; D remains unclear. Between the trimmed V and J ends, which lost 2 bases and 6 bases, there was a span of 26 bases. This CDR3 has 20 amino acids. Germline-derived CDR1 and CDR2 are MNHNS and SASEGT. CDR3 loop: CASSEKDPTPRLQINSPLHF. The CDR3 nucleotides are TGTGCCAGCAGTGAAAAGGACCCTACCCCGCGATTACAGATTAATTCACCCCTCCACTTT.

There are a few counts of this clonotype. The chain carries TRBV29-1 and TRBJ2-3; D call uncertain. Germline CDR1 and CDR2: SQVTM and ANQGSEA. Trimming took off 6 bases at V and 4 bases at J, with 8 bases between the two ends. The CDR3 loop spans 11 amino acids. The CDR3 is CSVAPADTQYF. The CDR3 DNA reads as TGCAGCGTGGCCCCAGCAGATACGCAGTATTTT.

The gene calls are TRBV5-5 and TRBJ2-3, with 8 bases fitting TRBD2. The ends lost 4 bases at V and 1 base at J; junction bases unmatched: 5. This CDR3 is built from 15 residues. Germline lookup yields CDR1 SGHKS and CDR2 YYEKEE (reference sequence). Here the CDR3 reads CASSDTSGRTDTQYF. The CDR3 coding sequence is TGTGCCAGCAGCGACACTAGCGGTCGCACAGATACGCAGTATTTT.

This clonotype has only a few counts. The rearrangement links TRBV19 to TRBJ2-3, with 10 bases lining up with TRBD1. The J segment lost 4 bases and the V segment lost 7 bases, leaving 11 bases of the junction unmatched. This CDR3 has 16 amino acids. The germline V gene has CDR1 LNHDA and CDR2 SQIVND (reference sequence). The CDR3 bases are TGTGCCAGTAATCGGGACAGGGGAGGCCGCCCAGATACGCAGTATTTT. Translated: CASNRDRGGRPDTQYF.

This clonotype was seen repeatedly, ten times or more. The chain employs TRBV29-1 and TRBJ1-1; D not certain. Germline-derived CDR1 and CDR2 are SQVTM and ANQGSEA. CDR3 size: 12 residues. Trimming pared 7 bases from V and 1 base from J, leaving 10 bases between. CDR3 nucleotide sequence: TGCAGCGCAGCAGACGGGAACACTGAAGCTTTCTTT. As protein: CSAADGNTEAFF. The whole variable domain, filled in from reference TRBV29-1 and TRBJ1-1, reads SAVISQKPSRDICQRGTSLTIQCQVDSQVTMMFWYRQQPGQSLTLIATANQGSEATYESGFVIDKFPISRPNLTFSTLTVSNMSPEDSSIYLCSAADGNTEAFFGQGTRLTVV.

This clonotype was seen only a few times. The chain carries TRBV28 and TRBJ2-3; D might be TRBD1 or TRBD2, each matching 5 bases. The V and J ends lost 3 bases and 0 bases respectively, with 10 bases between them. The CDR3 contains 15 residues. Germline lookup yields CDR1 MDHEN and CDR2 SYDVKM. CDR3 region: CASSFSGPSTDTQYF. The CDR3 DNA follows: TGTGCCAGCAGTTTCTCGGGGCCCAGCACAGATACGCAGTATTTT. Variable domain in full (rest from reference TRBV28 and TRBJ2-3): DVKVTQSSRYLVKRTGEKVFLECVQDMDHENMFWYRQDPGLGLRLIYFSYDVKMKEKGDIPEGYSVSREKKERFSLILESASTNQTSMYLCASSFSGPSTDTQYFGPGTRLTVL.

This clonotype was detected only a few times. This rearrangement joins TRBV6-5 to TRBJ2-3; the D gene is possibly TRBD1 (5 bases). The germline V gene encodes CDR1 MNHEY and CDR2 SVGAGI. V gave up 5 bases and J gave up 1 base, with 13 bases separating them. CDR3 length: 15 amino acids. CDR3 protein: CASSATQGGTDTQYF. The CDR3 bases are TGTGCCAGCAGTGCCACCCAGGGTGGCACAGATACGCAGTATTTT.